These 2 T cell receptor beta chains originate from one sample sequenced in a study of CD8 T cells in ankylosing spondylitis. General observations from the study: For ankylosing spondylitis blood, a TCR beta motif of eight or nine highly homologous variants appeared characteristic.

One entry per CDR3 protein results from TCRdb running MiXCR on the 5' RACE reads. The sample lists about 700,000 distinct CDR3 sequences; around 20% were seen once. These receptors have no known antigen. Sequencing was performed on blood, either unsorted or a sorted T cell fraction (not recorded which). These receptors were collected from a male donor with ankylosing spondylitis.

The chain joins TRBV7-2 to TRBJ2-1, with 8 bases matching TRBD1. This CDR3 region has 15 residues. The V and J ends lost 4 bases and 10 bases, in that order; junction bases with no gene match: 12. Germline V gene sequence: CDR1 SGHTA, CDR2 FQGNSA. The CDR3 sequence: CASSYSGTGRIEQFF. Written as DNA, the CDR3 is TGTGCCAGCAGCTACTCCGGGACAGGCCGGATCGAGCAGTTCTTC.

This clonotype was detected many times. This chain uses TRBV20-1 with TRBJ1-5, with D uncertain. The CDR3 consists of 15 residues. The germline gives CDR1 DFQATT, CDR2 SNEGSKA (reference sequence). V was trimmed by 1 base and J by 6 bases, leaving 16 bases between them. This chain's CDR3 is CSARATEVQVQPQHF. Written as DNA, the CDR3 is TGCAGTGCTAGAGCCACCGAGGTGCAAGTTCAGCCCCAGCATTTT.